There are a few counts of the clone carrying this TCR beta chain. Its specificity is not known. This sample was taken from a study of OX40 agonist ivuxolimab in advanced cancers. About the research overall: Partial responses occurred in Three dose-escalation patients, one with hepatocellular carcinoma and two with cutaneous melanoma. Findings and caveats of the study: Specificity for antigen went undetermined in the expanded peripheral T cells.

Sampled blood was obtained at baseline, cycle 4 day 1, and cycle 7 day 1. Produced via immunoSEQ multiplex PCR; TCRdb's table is partial and in-frame only. The sample contains about 81,000 clones, 88% of which appear only once. Germline lookup yields CDR1 SGHTA and CDR2 FQGTGA. The V gene lost 5 bases and the J gene lost 0 bases, with 11 bases spanning the gap. The CDR3 length is 14 residues. V usage is TRBV7-3 and J usage is TRBJ2-7; a weak D match, TRBD2 (6 bases). The sequence was collected from an adult with an advanced solid tumor such as melanoma, head and neck, liver or kidney cancer. The sequenced sample was CD4+ or CD8+ T cells sorted from blood, obtained in a trial of the OX40 agonist ivuxolimab. The CDR3 spells CASSGGNSSYEQYF. The CDR3 DNA reads TGTGCCAGCAGCGGGGGGAACAGCTCCTACGAGCAGTACTTC.